This TCR beta chain was sequenced for a study of OX40 agonist ivuxolimab in advanced cancers. Study-wide background: Prior anti-PD-1, anti-PD-L1 or anti-CTLA-4 therapy was allowed; 40% to 50% had some.

On this clone itself: Its matching antigen is unknown.

CDR1 and CDR2 from the germline V gene are SGDLS and YYNGEE. The CDR3 is 13 residues long. The V end was cut by 3 bases, the J end by 6 bases, with 9 bases between. Patients had blood sampled at baseline and again on cycle 4 day 1 and cycle 7 day 1. Study-wide results and caveats: Clones of CD4+ and CD8+ blood T cells grew by week 6 at doses of 0.1 to 3.0 mg/kg. Certain nonresponding patients likewise had low normalized T-cell clonal expansion.

Generated by immunoSEQ multiplex PCR, the TCRdb table keeps only in-frame clones and is missing some. This table has just over 95,000 clones, under 85% appearing once. The sample was CD4+ or CD8+ T cells sorted from blood, taken in a trial of the OX40 agonist ivuxolimab. The source is an adult with an advanced solid tumor such as melanoma, head and neck, liver or kidney cancer. The chain has TRBV9 and TRBJ2-2; no firm D call. CDR3 sequence: CASSAPRSGELFF. CDR3 bases: TGTGCCAGCAGCGCCCCTAGGTCCGGGGAGCTGTTTTTT.